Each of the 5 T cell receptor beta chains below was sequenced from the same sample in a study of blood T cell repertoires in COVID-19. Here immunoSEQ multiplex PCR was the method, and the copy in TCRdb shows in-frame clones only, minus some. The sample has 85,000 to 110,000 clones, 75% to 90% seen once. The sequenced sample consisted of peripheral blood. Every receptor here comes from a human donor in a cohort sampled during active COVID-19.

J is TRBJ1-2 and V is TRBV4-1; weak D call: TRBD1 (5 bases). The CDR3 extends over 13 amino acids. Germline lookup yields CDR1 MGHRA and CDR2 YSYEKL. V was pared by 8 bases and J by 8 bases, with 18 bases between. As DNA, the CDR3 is TGCGCCAGCGCCACGGCAGGGAAGAGGGGCTACACCTTC. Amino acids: CASATAGKRGYTF.

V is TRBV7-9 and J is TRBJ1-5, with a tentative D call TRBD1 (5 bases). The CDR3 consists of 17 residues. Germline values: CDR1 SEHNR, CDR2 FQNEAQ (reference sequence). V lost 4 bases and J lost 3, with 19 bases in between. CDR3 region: CASSSGPPGLYNQPQHF. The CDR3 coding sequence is TGTGCCAGCAGCTCGGGGCCCCCGGGACTTTACAATCAGCCCCAGCATTTT.

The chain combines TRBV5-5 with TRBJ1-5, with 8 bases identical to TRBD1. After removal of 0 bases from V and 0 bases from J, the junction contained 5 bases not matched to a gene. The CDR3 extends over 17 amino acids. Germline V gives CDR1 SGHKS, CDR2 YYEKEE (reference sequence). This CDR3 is CASSLGPTGVSNQPQHF. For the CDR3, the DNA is TGTGCCAGCAGCTTGGGTCCGACAGGGGTTAGCAATCAGCCCCAGCATTTT.

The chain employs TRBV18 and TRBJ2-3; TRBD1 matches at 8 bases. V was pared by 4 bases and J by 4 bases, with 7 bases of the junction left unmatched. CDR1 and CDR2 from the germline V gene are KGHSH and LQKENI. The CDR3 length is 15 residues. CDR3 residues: CASSQFQGAADTQYF. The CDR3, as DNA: TGTGCCAGCTCACAATTTCAGGGGGCGGCAGATACGCAGTATTTT.

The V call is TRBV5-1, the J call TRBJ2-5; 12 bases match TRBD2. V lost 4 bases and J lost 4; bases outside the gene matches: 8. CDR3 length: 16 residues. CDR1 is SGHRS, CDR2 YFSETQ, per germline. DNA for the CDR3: TGCGCCAGCAGCCTGGCCCGGACTAGCGGGGTAGAGACCCAGTACTTC. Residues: CASSLARTSGVETQYF.